Following are 8 T cell receptor beta chains from one sample sequenced in a study of human T cells and chemical hapten exposure. TCRdb used MiXCR to reprocess the RACE reads, holding one entry per CDR3 protein. In the table there are 85,000 to 130,000 distinct CDR3 sequences, roughly an eighth of which are singletons. Sample time point: pre-sensitization, week 0. Noted treatment: therapeutic diphenylcyclopropenone sensitization with weekly scalp DPC. The source was whole blood, collected in connection with sensitization to the hapten diphenylcyclopropenone (DPC). All receptors derive from a woman between 45 and 65 years old with alopecia areata. Some clones in this sample may be carry-over from other donors' samples.

The gene calls are TRBV7-9 and TRBJ1-1; D gene ambiguous. This CDR3 contains 13 residues. Germline CDR1 and CDR2: SEHNR and FQNEAQ (reference sequence). V was clipped by 2 bases and J by 1 base, with 5 bases between them. CDR3 in DNA: TGTGCCAGCAGCTTAAGCCAGAACACTGAAGCTTTCTTT. This gives the protein CASSLSQNTEAFF. Full variable domain (remainder filled in from reference TRBV7-9 and TRBJ1-1): DTGVSQNPRHKITKRGQNVTFRCDPISEHNRLYWYRQTLGQGPEFLTYFQNEAQLEKSRLLSDRFSAERPKGSFSTLEIQRTEQGDSAMYLCASSLSQNTEAFFGQGTRLTVV.

CDR3 DNA sequence: TGTGCCAGCAGCCAAGCAAACCCGGGACTAGCGGGGGAGCAGTTCTTC. This encodes CASSQANPGLAGEQFF. This rearrangement joins TRBV4-2 to TRBJ2-1, with 13 bases that match TRBD2. Germline CDR1 and CDR2: LGHNA and YNFKEQ. V trimming: 1 base; J trimming: 10 bases; junction bases outside the gene matches: 7. This CDR3 contains 16 residues.

V and J are TRBV20-1 and TRBJ2-1, with 9 positions matching TRBD1. CDR1 is DFQATT and CDR2 is SNEGSKA in the germline V gene (reference sequence). CDR3 length equals 14 residues. The trim removed 1 base at V and 9 bases at J, leaving 7 bases unmatched. CDR3 amino acids: CSARAGQGFAEQFF. CDR3 sequence (DNA): TGCAGTGCTAGAGCCGGACAGGGGTTTGCTGAGCAGTTCTTC.

This clonotype has only a few counts. The CDR3 sequence is CASSIAGGRYNEQFF. Written as DNA, the CDR3 is TGTGCCAGCAGTATAGCGGGGGGGCGGTACAATGAGCAGTTCTTC. The chain links TRBV6-2 or TRBV6-3 to TRBJ2-1; TRBD2 aligns across 11 bases. The CDR3 covers 15 residues. Germline V gene data show CDR1 as MNHEY and CDR2 as SVGEGT. The ends lost 5 bases at V and 4 bases at J; junction bases unmatched: 4.

The gene calls are TRBV28 and TRBJ2-7; no definite D call. Per the germline V gene, CDR1 is MDHEN and CDR2 is SYDVKM. CDR3 size: 12 residues. V lost 5 bases to trimming and J lost 4 bases, with 9 bases between them. The CDR3 loop reads CASSLLNYEQYF. Written as DNA, the CDR3 is TGTGCCAGCAGTCTCCTCAATTACGAGCAGTACTTC.

This clonotype was seen at least ten times. This chain links TRBV7-7 with TRBJ2-5, with D perhaps matching TRBD1 (5 bases). V was clipped by 5 bases and J by 2 bases, with 15 bases between them. Germline assignment: CDR1 SSHAT and CDR2 FNYEAQ (reference sequence). This CDR3 is 15 amino acids long. The CDR3 sequence is CASSRQGWGQETQYF. DNA of the CDR3: TGTGCCAGCAGCCGCCAGGGTTGGGGTCAAGAGACCCAGTACTTC.

This clonotype was counted between two and nine times. The gene calls are TRBV28 and TRBJ2-2, with 8 bases aligning to TRBD1. This CDR3 region has 15 residues. Trimming at V came to 5 bases and at J to 5 bases, leaving 7 bases not matched to a gene. Germline lookup yields CDR1 MDHEN and CDR2 SYDVKM. The CDR3 is CASSDGTGVTGELFF. In nucleotides, the CDR3 is TGTGCCAGCAGTGACGGGACAGGAGTAACCGGGGAGCTGTTTTTT.

In this sample, this clonotype turned up a few times. This rearrangement joins TRBV3-1 to TRBJ2-7, with D possibly matching TRBD2 (5 bases). CDR3 length: 15 amino acids. Trimming took 7 bases from V and 2 from J, leaving 18 bases between them. Germline-derived CDR1 and CDR2 are LGHDT and YNNKEL (reference sequence). In DNA, the CDR3 is TGTGCCAGCACCCTCCGCGCGGGCTTCGCCTACGAGCAGTACTTC. Amino acid sequence: CASTLRAGFAYEQYF.